One sample yielded the 17 T cell receptor beta chains listed below, sequenced in a study of blood T cell repertoires in COVID-19. TCRdb's table, derived via immunoSEQ multiplex PCR, lists solely in-frame clones and lacks some. This sample has about 98,000 clones, with about 84% found just once. The sequenced sample consisted of peripheral blood. These receptors were taken from a woman of 80 years or more with acute or convalescent COVID-19.

The chain joins TRBV4-1 to TRBJ1-5; D unclear. Trimming took off 0 bases at V and 4 bases at J, with 10 bases between the two ends. Per the germline V gene, CDR1 is MGHRA and CDR2 is YSYEKL. The CDR3 is 15 residues long. The CDR3 here is CASSQELPGNQPQHF. CDR3 nucleotide sequence: TGCGCCAGCAGCCAAGAACTTCCCGGTAATCAGCCCCAGCATTTT.

Of note for this clone: The DNA is left out, because the CDR3 cannot be placed on it with certainty; the CDR3 is given as TCRdb lists it. J is TRBJ1-2 and V is TRBV12-3 or TRBV12-4. The CDR3 is 12 amino acids in total, end residues counted. The CDR3 protein is CASSLVGRGSTF.

The chain has TRBV4-3 and TRBJ2-2; TRBD1 might be the D (5 bases). In germline, CDR1 is LGHNA, CDR2 YSLEER. V shed 1 base and J shed 0 bases, with 9 bases lying between them. The CDR3 extends over 16 amino acids. CDR3 in amino acids: CASSQGGYPNTGELFF. CDR3 bases: TGCGCCAGCAGCCAAGGGGGCTACCCGAACACCGGGGAGCTGTTTTTT.

J is TRBJ1-1 and V is TRBV6-5, with a tentative D call TRBD1 (6 bases). There are 13 residues in the CDR3. The V gene's germline CDR1 is MNHEY and CDR2 SVGAGI. Trimming left V 5 bases short and J 5 bases short, with 12 bases between. CDR3 protein: CASSTGRRTEAFF. CDR3 in DNA: TGTGCCAGCAGTACAGGGAGACGTACTGAAGCTTTCTTT.

The chain has TRBV2 and TRBJ1-2; TRBD1 agrees at 9 bases. In germline, CDR1 is SNHLY, CDR2 FYNNEI. J gave up 8 bases and V 5 bases, and 9 bases lay outside the gene matches. This CDR3 has 14 residues. The CDR3 loop reads CASSYTGGAEGYTF. In nucleotides, the CDR3 is TGTGCCAGCAGTTACACAGGGGGCGCGGAGGGCTACACCTTC. Variable domain in full (rest from reference TRBV2 and TRBJ1-2): EPEVTQTPSHQVTQMGQEVILRCVPISNHLYFYWYRQILGQKVEFLVSFYNNEISEKSEIFDDQFSVERPDGSNFTLKIRSTKLEDSAMYFCASSYTGGAEGYTFGSGTRLTVV.

The chain uses TRBV6-5 and TRBJ2-7; possible D gene TRBD2, 6 bases. Germline CDR1 and CDR2: MNHEY and SVGAGI. Deletions cut 5 bases from V and 9 bases from J, with 14 bases between. There are 12 residues in the CDR3. CDR3 bases: TGTGCCAGCAGTAACGGGGGTTCAAGGCAGTACTTC. This translates into CASSNGGSRQYF.

The chain combines TRBV6-5 with TRBJ1-6; TRBD1 agrees at 8 bases. The CDR3 extends over 16 amino acids. J gave up 10 bases and V 2 bases, and 10 bases lay outside the gene matches. Germline V lookup: CDR1 MNHEY, CDR2 SVGAGI. In DNA form, the CDR3 reads TGTGCCAGCAGTTACGCAGGGGGCGTATTAGGGTCACCCCTCCACTTT. It encodes CASSYAGGVLGSPLHF.

CDR3 in DNA: TGTGCCAGCAGCCAAGCCCTGGCGGCACCCTTGGCGGGGAACGAGCAGTACTTC. Translating gives CASSQALAAPLAGNEQYF. V gene TRBV4-2 combines with J gene TRBJ2-7, with a weak D call TRBD2 (6 bases). This CDR3 comprises 18 residues. V lost 1 base and J 5 bases, leaving 24 bases between the germline ends. Germline assignment: CDR1 LGHNA and CDR2 YNFKEQ.

J is TRBJ2-1 and V is TRBV7-2; TRBD1 matches 8 bases. This CDR3 spans 12 amino acids. The germline V gene has CDR1 SGHTA and CDR2 FQGNSA. V dropped 5 bases and J dropped 15; count of bases not matched to a gene: 9. The CDR3 nucleotides are TGTGCCAGCAGCAACCGACAGGGGCTAGGGTTCTTC. As protein: CASSNRQGLGFF.

The chain links TRBV5-4 to TRBJ2-2; 9 nucleotides agree with TRBD2. V shed 0 bases and J 4 bases; nucleotides not matched to a gene: 4. The CDR3 extends over 16 amino acids. In germline, CDR1 is SGHNT, CDR2 YYREEE (reference sequence). The CDR3 bases are TGTGCCAGCAGCTTGGCAGCGGGGGGACCCACCGGGGAGCTGTTTTTT. Encoded protein: CASSLAAGGPTGELFF.

This chain uses TRBV19 with TRBJ2-5, with D tentatively TRBD1 (6 bases). CDR3 length: 15 residues. Per the germline V gene, CDR1 is LNHDA and CDR2 is SQIVND (reference sequence). Trimming shortened V by 4 bases and J by 4 bases, and 16 bases separated the two germline ends. The CDR3 nucleotides are TGTGCCAGTAGTAAAACAGGGTCAGGTCGAGAGACCCAGTACTTC. It is translated as CASSKTGSGRETQYF.

This sequence joins TRBV7-2 and TRBJ1-3, with D hard to call. The germline V gene encodes CDR1 SGHTA and CDR2 FQGNSA. The V end was cut by 5 bases, the J end by 0 bases, with 11 bases between. This CDR3 region has 15 residues. The CDR3 is CASSARLSSGNTIYF. CDR3 in DNA: TGTGCCAGCAGCGCCCGATTGAGCTCTGGAAACACCATATATTTT. The full variable domain, rest sourced from reference TRBV7-2 and TRBJ1-3, is GAGVSQSPSNKVTEKGKDVELRCDPISGHTALYWYRQSLGQGLEFLIYFQGNSAPDKSGLPSDRFSAERTGGSVSTLTIQRTQQEDSAVYLCASSARLSSGNTIYFGEGSWLTVV.

The V call is TRBV3-1 (or the pseudogene TRBV3-2), the J call TRBJ1-5, with 7 bases matching TRBD1. Germline assignment: CDR1 LGHDT and CDR2 YNNKEL (reference sequence). This CDR3 has 17 residues. Losses at the gene ends were 0 bases for V and 3 bases for J; bases not matched to a gene: 8. CDR3 sequence: CASSQDRRDRLNQPQHF. The CDR3, as DNA: TGTGCCAGCAGCCAAGATAGGAGGGACAGACTCAATCAGCCCCAGCATTTT.

The chain couples TRBV15 to TRBJ2-2; 14 nucleotides align to TRBD2. CDR3 size: 16 residues. V lost 5 bases to trimming and J lost 9 bases; unmatched junction nucleotides: 8. Germline CDR1 reads LNHNV; CDR2 reads YYDKDF (reference sequence). The DNA for the CDR3 is TGTGCCACCAGCGCCAGACTAGCGGGGGGGCCCAGGGAGCTGTTTTTT. Its protein is CATSARLAGGPRELFF.

V usage is TRBV3-1 (or the pseudogene TRBV3-2) and J usage is TRBJ1-1; D might be TRBD1 (6 bases). The CDR3 is made up of 13 amino acids. The germline V gene encodes CDR1 LGHDT and CDR2 YNNKEL (reference sequence). Trimming pared 7 bases from V and 4 bases from J, leaving 13 bases between. DNA for the CDR3: TGTGCCAGCATCCGCGGGGGCACCACTGAAGCTTTCTTT. Encoded protein: CASIRGGTTEAFF.

This sequence joins TRBV28 and TRBJ1-1; D remains unclear. The CDR3 loop spans 12 amino acids. The germline V and J ends were trimmed by 6 bases and 3 bases, with 8 bases remaining between them. The germline gives CDR1 MDHEN, CDR2 SYDVKM. As DNA, the CDR3 is TGTGCCAGCAGCTTACGGGACACTGAAGCTTTCTTT. Protein: CASSLRDTEAFF.

The chain employs TRBV7-2 and TRBJ1-2; 9 nucleotides align to TRBD1. V dropped 0 bases and J dropped 4; count of bases not matched to a gene: 3. Germline-derived CDR1 and CDR2 are SGHTA and FQGNSA. This CDR3 is built from 15 residues. The CDR3 nucleotides are TGTGCCAGCAGCTTAGCTACGGGACAGGGCTATGGCTACACCTTC. This gives the protein CASSLATGQGYGYTF.